Sequencing of this T cell receptor beta chain was carried out in a study of OX40 agonist ivuxolimab in advanced cancers. Study summary: Patients were treated with ivuxolimab, an agonistic anti-OX40 (CD134) antibody. Study-level points and caveats: Compared with others, partial responders at 0.1-3.0 mg/kg displayed clonal expansion among the lowest. At 0.1 to 3.0 mg/kg and by week 6, clonal expansion occurred in CD4+ and CD8+ blood T cells.

Using immunoSEQ multiplex PCR, the repertoire was profiled, and TCRdb retains in-frame clones only, with some absent. The sample lists around 95,000 clones, around 93% occurring once. Sampling times: baseline, cycle 4 day 1, cycle 7 day 1. In regard to this clone: As yet, its antigen is unknown.

The sequences come from CD4+ or CD8+ T cells sorted from blood, collected in a trial of the OX40 agonist ivuxolimab. The sequence was obtained from an adult with an advanced solid tumor such as melanoma, head and neck, liver or kidney cancer.

The CDR3 here is CASSLRTVYGYTF. Here the CDR3 DNA reads TGTGCCAGCAGCTTGAGGACTGTTTATGGCTACACCTTC. The V gene is TRBV5-5, the J gene TRBJ1-2; D remains unclear. Deletions cut 1 base from V and 5 bases from J, with 9 bases between. From germline, CDR1 is SGHKS and CDR2 YYEKEE (reference sequence). This CDR3 contains 13 residues.